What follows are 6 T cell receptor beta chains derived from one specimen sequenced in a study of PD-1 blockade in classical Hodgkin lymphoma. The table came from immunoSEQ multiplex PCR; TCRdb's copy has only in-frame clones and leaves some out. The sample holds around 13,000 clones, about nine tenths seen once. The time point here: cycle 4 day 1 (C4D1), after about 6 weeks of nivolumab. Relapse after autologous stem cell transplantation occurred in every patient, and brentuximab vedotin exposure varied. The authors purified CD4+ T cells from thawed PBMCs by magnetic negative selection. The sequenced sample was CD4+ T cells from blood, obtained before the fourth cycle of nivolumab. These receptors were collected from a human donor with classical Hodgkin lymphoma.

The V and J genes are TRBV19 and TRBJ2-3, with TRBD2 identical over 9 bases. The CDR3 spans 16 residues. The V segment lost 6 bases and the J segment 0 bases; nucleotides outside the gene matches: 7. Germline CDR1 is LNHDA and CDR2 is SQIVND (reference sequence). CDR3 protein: CASSRGLAESTDTQYF. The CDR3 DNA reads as TGTGCCAGTAGCAGGGGACTAGCCGAAAGCACAGATACGCAGTATTTT.

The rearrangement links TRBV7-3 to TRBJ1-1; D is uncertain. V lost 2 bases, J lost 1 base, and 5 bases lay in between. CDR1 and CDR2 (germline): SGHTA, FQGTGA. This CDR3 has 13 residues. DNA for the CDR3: TGTGCCAGCAGCTTACAGTCGAACACTGAAGCTTTCTTT. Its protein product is CASSLQSNTEAFF.

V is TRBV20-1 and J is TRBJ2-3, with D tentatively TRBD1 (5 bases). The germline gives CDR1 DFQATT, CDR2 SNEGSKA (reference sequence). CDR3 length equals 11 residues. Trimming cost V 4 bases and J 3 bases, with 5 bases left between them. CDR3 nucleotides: TGCAGTGCTACAGGGACAGATACGCAGTATTTT. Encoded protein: CSATGTDTQYF.

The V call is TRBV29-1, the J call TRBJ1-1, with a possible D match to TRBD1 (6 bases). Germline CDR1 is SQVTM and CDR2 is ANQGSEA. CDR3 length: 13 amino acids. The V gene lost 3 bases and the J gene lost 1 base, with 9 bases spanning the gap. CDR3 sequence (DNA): TGCAGCGTTGAGAGGACAGCGAACACTGAAGCTTTCTTT. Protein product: CSVERTANTEAFF.

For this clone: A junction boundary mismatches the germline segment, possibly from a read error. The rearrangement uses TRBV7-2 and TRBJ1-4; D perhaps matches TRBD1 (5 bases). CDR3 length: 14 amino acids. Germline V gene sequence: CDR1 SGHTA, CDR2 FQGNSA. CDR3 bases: TGTGCCAGCAGGTTAGGGGCAACTAATGAAAAACTGTTTTTT. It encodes CASRLGATNEKLFF.

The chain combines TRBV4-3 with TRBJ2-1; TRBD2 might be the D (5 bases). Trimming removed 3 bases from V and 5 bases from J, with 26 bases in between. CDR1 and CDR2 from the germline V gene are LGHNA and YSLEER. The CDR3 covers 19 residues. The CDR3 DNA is TGCGCCAGCAGCCAGGGAATTACCTGGAGGAAGGACCCCGACAATGAGCAGTTCTTC. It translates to CASSQGITWRKDPDNEQFF.